This T cell receptor beta chain is drawn from a study of blood T cell repertoires in COVID-19. As processed by the authors: For nucleated cells, counts were estimated from reference gene primer amplification. Profiled with immunoSEQ multiplex PCR; TCRdb holds only in-frame clones, not every one. V and J calls and clone size are those listed in that table; D and trimming were worked out from the DNA. The data contain roughly 100,000 clones, approximately 89% of them singletons. The V and J ends lost 3 bases and 3 bases, in that order; junction bases with no gene match: 10. Looked up from germline, CDR1 is MDHEN and CDR2 is SYDVKM. The CDR3 totals 16 residues.

The sample consisted of peripheral blood. The sequence was obtained from an elderly woman in a cohort sampled during active COVID-19. The rearrangement links TRBV28 to TRBJ2-7, with TRBD1 identical over 8 bases. In DNA, the CDR3 is TGTGCCAGCAGTTTGGGAAGGGCAGGGGGCCTCTACGAGCAGTACTTC. Protein sequence: CASSLGRAGGLYEQYF.